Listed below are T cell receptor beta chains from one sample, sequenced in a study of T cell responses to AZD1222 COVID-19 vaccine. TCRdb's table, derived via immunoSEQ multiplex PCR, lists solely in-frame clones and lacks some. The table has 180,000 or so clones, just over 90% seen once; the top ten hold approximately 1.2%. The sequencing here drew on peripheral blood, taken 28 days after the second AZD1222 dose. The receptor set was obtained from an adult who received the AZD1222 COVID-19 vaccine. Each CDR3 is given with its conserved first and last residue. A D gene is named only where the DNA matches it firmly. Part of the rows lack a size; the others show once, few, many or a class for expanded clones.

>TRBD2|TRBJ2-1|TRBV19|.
CASSMGLAGGYGNEQFF
TGTGCCAGTAGTATGGGACTAGCGGGAGGGTACGGCAATGAGCAGTTCTTC
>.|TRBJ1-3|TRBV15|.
CATSSRALGNTIYF
TGTGCCACCAGCAGTAGGGCCTTAGGAAACACCATATATTTT
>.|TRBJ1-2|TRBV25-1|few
CASRGPSGYGYTF
TGTGCCAGCAGGGGACCGAGCGGCTATGGCTACACCTTC
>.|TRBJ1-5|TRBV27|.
CASSFRQAKGNQPQHF
TGTGCCAGCAGTTTTAGACAGGCTAAGGGCAATCAGCCCCAGCATTTT
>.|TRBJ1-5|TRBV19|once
CASSPPQGQPQHF
TGTGCCAGTAGTCCACCGCAAGGACAGCCCCAGCATTTT
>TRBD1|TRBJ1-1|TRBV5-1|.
CASSLTGGREAFF
TGCGCCAGCAGCTTGACAGGGGGCAGAGAAGCTTTCTTT
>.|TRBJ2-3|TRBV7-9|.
CASSLGGLDTQYF
TGTGCCAGCAGCTTAGGAGGACTAGATACGCAGTATTTT
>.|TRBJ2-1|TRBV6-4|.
CASSDSGWPTGNEQFF
TGTGCCAGCAGTGACTCGGGCTGGCCTACGGGAAATGAGCAGTTCTTC
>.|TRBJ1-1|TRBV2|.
CASCPGGSNTEAFF
TGTGCCAGCTGTCCGGGGGGGTCGAACACTGAAGCTTTCTTT
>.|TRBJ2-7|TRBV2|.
CASTPGSVVEQYF
TGTGCCAGCACCCCCGGATCGGTGGTCGAGCAGTACTTC
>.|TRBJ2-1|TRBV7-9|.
CASSPSTYSSYNEQFF
TGTGCCAGCAGCCCCTCGACCTACAGCTCCTACAATGAGCAGTTCTTC
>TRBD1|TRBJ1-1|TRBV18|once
CASSPGQGSTEAFF
TGTGCCAGCTCACCGGGACAGGGGTCCACTGAAGCTTTCTTT
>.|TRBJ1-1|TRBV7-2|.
CASSLGKVPEAFF
TGTGCCAGCAGCTTAGGCAAGGTTCCTGAAGCTTTCTTT
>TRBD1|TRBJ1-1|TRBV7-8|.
CASSSTGARLGTEAFF
TGTGCCAGCAGCTCGACAGGGGCGAGGCTGGGCACTGAAGCTTTCTTT
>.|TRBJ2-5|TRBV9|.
CASSVAAGRLETQYF
TGTGCCAGCAGCGTAGCGGCAGGGCGGTTGGAGACCCAGTACTTC
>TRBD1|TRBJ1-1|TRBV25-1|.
CASSAPLGTGGAFF
TGTGCCAGCAGTGCCCCCCTGGGGACAGGGGGAGCTTTCTTT
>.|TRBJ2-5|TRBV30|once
CAWAQGTQETQYF
TGTGCCTGGGCACAGGGGACTCAAGAGACCCAGTACTTC
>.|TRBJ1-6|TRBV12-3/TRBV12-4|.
CASSLSSETPLHF
TGTGCCAGCAGTTTGTCTTCGGAGACACCCCTCCACTTT
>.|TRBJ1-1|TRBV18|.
CASSRLGGNTEAFF
TGTGCCAGCTCACGTCTAGGGGGAAACACTGAAGCTTTCTTT
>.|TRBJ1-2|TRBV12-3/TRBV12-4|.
CASSLKQNGYTF
TGTGCCAGCAGTTTGAAACAAAATGGCTACACCTTC
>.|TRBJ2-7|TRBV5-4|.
CASSLALGNHEQYF
TGTGCCAGCAGCTTGGCCCTGGGGAATCACGAGCAGTACTTC
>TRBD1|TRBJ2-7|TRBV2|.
CASSGQGDHGEQYF
TGTGCCAGCAGTGGACAGGGCGATCACGGCGAGCAGTACTTC
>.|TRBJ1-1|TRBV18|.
CASSLSGTALSAFF
TGTGCCAGCTCACTTTCCGGGACTGCGCTGAGTGCTTTCTTT
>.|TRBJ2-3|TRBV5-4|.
CASSHPSWGPSTDTQYF
TGTGCCAGCAGCCACCCCTCCTGGGGCCCCAGCACAGATACGCAGTATTTT
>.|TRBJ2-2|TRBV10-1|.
CASSKGQGELFF
TGCGCCAGCAGTAAGGGCCAAGGGGAGCTGTTTTTT
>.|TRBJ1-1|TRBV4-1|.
CASSPTGRLNTEAFF
TGCGCCAGCAGCCCTACCGGAAGGTTGAACACTGAAGCTTTCTTT
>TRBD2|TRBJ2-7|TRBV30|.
CAWGSGSGRYAGEQYF
TGTGCCTGGGGGTCCGGTAGCGGGAGATACGCGGGCGAGCAGTACTTC
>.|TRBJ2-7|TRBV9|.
CASSVGAGSYEQYF
TGTGCCAGCAGCGTAGGGGCAGGCTCCTACGAGCAGTACTTC